The 23 T cell receptor beta chains below were found in one sample sequenced in a study of graft-versus-host responses after intestinal transplantation. The antigens these receptors bind are not known. Using immunoSEQ multiplex PCR, the repertoire was profiled, and TCRdb retains in-frame clones only, with some absent. The sample shows tens of thousands of clones, over 75% of them seen only once. Material: unstimulated CD4+ T cells sorted from spleen or lymph node cells, obtained before transplant. All receptors come from a human donor who was the organ donor for an intestinal transplant.

The DNA for the CDR3 is TGTGCCAGCAGCTCCGTACAGGGGAACACTGAAGCTTTCTTT. Translating it yields CASSSVQGNTEAFF. This chain links TRBV7-9 with TRBJ1-1, with a possible D match to TRBD1 (6 bases). Trimming pared 4 bases from V and 1 base from J, leaving 10 bases between. The CDR3 contains 14 residues. CDR1 is SEHNR and CDR2 is FQNEAQ in the germline V gene (reference sequence).

This chain uses TRBV7-9 with TRBJ1-4, with D possibly matching TRBD1 (6 bases). CDR1 SEHNR and CDR2 FQNEAQ come from the germline V gene (reference sequence). V was pared by 5 bases and J by 4 bases, with 14 bases between. The CDR3 covers 15 residues. CDR3 sequence reads: CASSQRQEFNEKLFF. DNA for the CDR3: TGTGCCAGCAGCCAGAGACAGGAGTTTAATGAAAAACTGTTTTTT.

The chain uses TRBV6-5 and TRBJ2-5; D is perhaps TRBD1 (5 bases). The V gene lost 3 bases and the J gene lost 2 bases, with 10 bases spanning the gap. Germline V lookup: CDR1 MNHEY, CDR2 SVGAGI. The CDR3 loop spans 14 amino acids. In DNA form, the CDR3 reads TGTGCCAGCAGTTATTTAGACAGACAAGAGACCCAGTACTTC. Translated, it gives CASSYLDRQETQYF.

The rearrangement uses TRBV30 and TRBJ2-1; 14 nucleotides align to TRBD2. J gave up 10 bases and V 3 bases, and 11 bases lay outside the gene matches. CDR1 and CDR2 (germline): GTSNPN, SVGIG (reference sequence). The CDR3 is made up of 16 amino acids. Written as DNA, the CDR3 is TGTGCCTGGAGGTTCGATCCGGGACTAGCGGGGGTCGAGCAGTTCTTC. This codes for CAWRFDPGLAGVEQFF.

This clone was counted a few times. The chain combines TRBV9 with TRBJ2-5; TRBD2 is a possible D gene (5 bases). Per the germline V gene, CDR1 is SGDLS and CDR2 is YYNGEE. The CDR3 loop spans 15 amino acids. Deletions cut 2 bases from V and 1 base from J, with 12 bases between. The chain's CDR3 is CASSVTFGVQETQYF. CDR3 nucleotides: TGTGCCAGCAGCGTTACCTTCGGGGTCCAAGAGACCCAGTACTTC.

The gene calls are TRBV4-1 and TRBJ1-1, with D possibly being TRBD1 (5 bases). Germline assignment: CDR1 MGHRA and CDR2 YSYEKL. The V end was cut by 0 bases, the J end by 6 bases, with 20 bases between. The CDR3 contains 17 residues. The CDR3 region is CASSQEGFGAKGAEAFF. The CDR3 region has the DNA TGCGCCAGCAGCCAAGAAGGGTTTGGGGCCAAGGGCGCTGAAGCTTTCTTT.

The chain carries TRBV7-6 and TRBJ2-1, with D unresolved. CDR1 and CDR2 from the germline V gene are SGHVS and FNYEAQ. CDR3 length equals 12 residues. Trimming cost V 3 bases and J 7 bases, with 7 bases left between them. CDR3 sequence: CASSFLRNEQFF. In nucleotides, the CDR3 is TGTGCCAGCAGCTTTTTGAGGAATGAGCAGTTCTTC.

J is TRBJ2-2 and V is TRBV4-3; the D gene is possibly TRBD2 (6 bases). Trimming left V 0 bases short and J 0 bases short, with 8 bases between. The CDR3 has 16 amino acids. Looked up from germline, CDR1 is LGHNA and CDR2 is YSLEER. The CDR3 DNA reads as TGCGCCAGCAGCCAAGACGCGGGAACGAACACCGGGGAGCTGTTTTTT. Protein: CASSQDAGTNTGELFF.

V usage is TRBV6-5 and J usage is TRBJ1-2, with 7 bases aligning to TRBD1. The CDR3 length is 16 residues. Losses at the gene ends were 2 bases for V and 10 bases for J; bases not matched to a gene: 16. CDR1 is MNHEY, CDR2 SVGAGI, per germline. In DNA, the CDR3 is TGTGCCAGCAGTTACCAATCAAAACCGACAGGGTTCCCCTACACCTTC. Encoded protein: CASSYQSKPTGFPYTF.

This chain uses TRBV30 with TRBJ1-2, with 9 bases lining up with TRBD1. The germline V gene has CDR1 GTSNPN and CDR2 SVGIG (reference sequence). This CDR3 is 12 amino acids long. Written as DNA, the CDR3 is TGTGCTGCCATACAGGGGGCTTTAGGCTACACCTTC. It is translated as CAAIQGALGYTF. Looking up the rest from reference TRBV30 and TRBJ1-2 gives the full variable domain: SQTIHQWPATLVQPVGSPLSLECTVEGTSNPNLYWYRQAAGRGLQLLFYSVGIGQISSEVPQNLSASRPQDRQFILSSKKLLLSDSGFYLCAAIQGALGYTFGSGTRLTVV.

CDR3 region: CASSSEDRGRHF. The CDR3 DNA reads as TGTGCCAGCAGCTCAGAGGACAGGGGAAGACATTTT. V usage is TRBV7-9 and J usage is TRBJ1-5; 9 bases line up with TRBD1. CDR1 and CDR2 from the germline V gene are SEHNR and FQNEAQ (reference sequence). CDR3 length equals 12 residues. Trimming at V came to 4 bases and at J to 16 bases, leaving 8 bases not matched to a gene.

This chain uses TRBV6-5 with TRBJ2-1, with 9 bases identical to TRBD2. Germline trimming cut 6 bases from V and 1 base from J; bases unmatched to any gene: 7. CDR1 and CDR2 (germline): MNHEY, SVGAGI. The CDR3 spans 16 residues. The CDR3: CASSYLAGTSYNEQFF. The CDR3 DNA sequence: TGTGCCAGCAGCTACCTAGCGGGAACTTCCTACAATGAGCAGTTCTTC.

This chain connects TRBV6-1 to TRBJ2-3; 7 nucleotides line up with TRBD1. The germline CDR1 and CDR2 sequences are MNHNS and SASEGT. The CDR3 spans 14 residues. V lost 4 bases and J lost 1; bases outside the gene matches: 2. In DNA, the CDR3 is TGTGCCAGCAGTGGACAGGGAGGCACAGATACGCAGTATTTT. Translating gives CASSGQGGTDTQYF.

This chain uses TRBV30 with TRBJ1-6; D is ambiguous. V lost 4 bases and J 7 bases, leaving 11 bases between the germline ends. There are 13 residues in the CDR3. The germline V gene has CDR1 GTSNPN and CDR2 SVGIG (reference sequence). The CDR3 sequence is CAWTPTGNSPLHF. CDR3 coding DNA: TGTGCCTGGACCCCGACGGGGAATTCACCCCTCCACTTT. The full variable domain, with the rest looked up from reference TRBV30 and TRBJ1-6, is SQTIHQWPATLVQPVGSPLSLECTVEGTSNPNLYWYRQAAGRGLQLLFYSVGIGQISSEVPQNLSASRPQDRQFILSSKKLLLSDSGFYLCAWTPTGNSPLHFGNGTRLTVT.

The chain uses TRBV2 and TRBJ2-2, with D possibly TRBD1 on 5 matching bases. The CDR3 loop spans 15 amino acids. With 5 bases removed from V and 4 bases from J, the gap between germline ends came to 14 bases. Germline CDR1 SNHLY, CDR2 FYNNEI. The chain's CDR3 is CASSKPGPGTGELFF. DNA for the CDR3: TGTGCCAGCAGTAAGCCAGGGCCGGGCACCGGGGAGCTGTTTTTT.

The chain combines TRBV30 with TRBJ1-5; D might be TRBD1 (5 bases). The germline V gene encodes CDR1 GTSNPN and CDR2 SVGIG (reference sequence). The CDR3 is 13 amino acids. Deletions cut 1 base from V and 2 bases from J, with 6 bases between. CDR3 in DNA: TGTGCCTGGAGTGCAGGGCGCAATCAGCCCCAGCATTTT. Translation gives CAWSAGRNQPQHF.

This chain connects TRBV15 to TRBJ1-1; 7 bases agree with TRBD1. V dropped 1 base and J dropped 2; count of bases not matched to a gene: 7. Germline CDR1 and CDR2: LNHNV and YYDKDF (reference sequence). The CDR3 has 16 residues. The CDR3 bases are TGTGCCACCAGCAGAGGTGACAGGGTGGCAAACACTGAAGCTTTCTTT. It specifies CATSRGDRVANTEAFF.

The chain combines TRBV28 with TRBJ1-1; no firm D call. V lost 3 bases and J 5 bases, leaving 19 bases between the germline ends. The CDR3 contains 16 residues. Germline-derived CDR1 and CDR2 are MDHEN and SYDVKM. The CDR3 is CASSFQSLSSTTEAFF. The CDR3 DNA sequence: TGTGCCAGCAGTTTTCAAAGCTTATCGTCCACGACTGAAGCTTTCTTT.

The chain joins TRBV2 to TRBJ1-4; D may be TRBD1 (6 bases). Trimming pared 10 bases from V and 5 bases from J, leaving 11 bases between. The germline V gene has CDR1 SNHLY and CDR2 FYNNEI. The CDR3 loop spans 12 amino acids. The CDR3 bases are TGTGCCACCGGGACAAGGAATGAAAAACTGTTTTTT. It specifies CATGTRNEKLFF.

The chain combines TRBV10-2 with TRBJ1-2; 12 nucleotides agree with TRBD1. The CDR3 contains 13 residues. V shed 4 bases, J shed 11 bases, and the junction held 5 bases outside the gene matches. Germline V gives CDR1 WSHSY, CDR2 SAAADI. The CDR3: CASSAGQGAGYTF. Here the CDR3 DNA reads TGCGCCAGCAGTGCGGGACAGGGGGCTGGGTACACCTTC.

The chain links TRBV19 to TRBJ1-6, with D tentatively TRBD1 (6 bases). The V gene's germline CDR1 is LNHDA and CDR2 SQIVND (reference sequence). This CDR3 is 15 amino acids long. V was trimmed by 5 bases and J by 6 bases, leaving 14 bases between them. The CDR3, as DNA: TGTGCCAGTAGTTCTCTGGGGGCACCTAATTCACCCCTCCACTTT. Protein sequence: CASSSLGAPNSPLHF.

The chain uses TRBV10-2 and TRBJ2-7; 7 bases are a match to TRBD2. The germline gives CDR1 WSHSY, CDR2 SAAADI. With V trimmed by 3 bases and J by 6 bases, 5 bases remained unmatched. The CDR3 runs 13 residues. The CDR3: CASSERREGEQYV. The CDR3 DNA is TGCGCCAGCAGTGAAAGGAGGGAGGGCGAGCAGTACGTC.

This chain uses TRBV2 with TRBJ1-4; possible D gene TRBD1, 6 bases. Trimming pared 7 bases from V and 12 bases from J, leaving 24 bases between. CDR1 SNHLY and CDR2 FYNNEI come from the germline V gene. The CDR3 is made up of 15 amino acids. CDR3 in amino acids: CASTSDSVTGSELFF. CDR3 sequence (DNA): TGTGCCAGCACCTCGGACAGCGTTACTGGAAGTGAACTGTTTTTT.